Listed here are 27 T cell receptor beta chains from one sample, sequenced in a study of blood T cells in healthy people across ages. PCR was performed a second time for about 7 to 12 cycles using a sample-barcoded 5' primer and a J-beta primer mix. TCRdb fed the 5' RACE reads into MiXCR, producing one record per CDR3 protein. The sample includes some 1,800,000 distinct CDR3 sequences, about two fifths of them seen just once. The sequencing input was blood. Receptors originate from a human donor in good health.

The V call is TRBV15, the J call TRBJ2-3; possible D gene TRBD2, 5 bases. The CDR3 is made up of 16 amino acids. Trimming took off 0 bases at V and 5 bases at J, with 15 bases between the two ends. Germline-derived CDR1 and CDR2 are LNHNV and YYDKDF (reference sequence). CDR3 amino acids: CATSRDWPGDGDTQYF. The CDR3 DNA sequence: TGTGCCACCAGCAGAGATTGGCCCGGGGATGGAGATACGCAGTATTTT. Supplemented by reference TRBV15 and TRBJ2-3, the full variable domain reads DAMVIQNPRYQVTQFGKPVTLSCSQTLNHNVMYWYQQKSSQAPKLLFHYYDKDFNNEADTPDNFQSRRPNTSFCFLDIRSPGLGDTAMYLCATSRDWPGDGDTQYFGPGTRLTVL.

This clonotype appeared a single time. This chain links TRBV7-2 with TRBJ1-1, with D possibly TRBD1 on 5 matching bases. The ends were cut back, 2 bases at V and 3 bases at J, with 13 bases in the middle. Germline CDR1 and CDR2: SGHTA and FQGNSA. This CDR3 contains 15 residues. Written as DNA, the CDR3 is TGTGCCAGCAGCTTAAGGAGGGGCGGGTACACTGAAGCTTTCTTT. This gives the protein CASSLRRGGYTEAFF.

The chain is built from TRBV29-1 and TRBJ2-1; D perhaps matches TRBD1 (5 bases). CDR1 and CDR2 (germline): SQVTM, ANQGSEA. The V gene lost 6 bases and the J gene lost 0 bases, with 12 bases spanning the gap. The CDR3 has 14 residues. CDR3 in amino acids: CSVSRGISYNEQFF. Here the CDR3 DNA reads TGCAGCGTGAGTAGGGGAATCTCCTACAATGAGCAGTTCTTC.

The J gene is TRBJ2-3, the V gene TRBV4-1; D is undetermined. V was pared by 4 bases and J by 2 bases, with 10 bases between. Germline lookup yields CDR1 MGHRA and CDR2 YSYEKL. This CDR3 region has 14 residues. The CDR3 loop is CASSPSFDTDTQYF. CDR3 bases: TGCGCCAGCAGCCCGTCGTTTGACACAGATACGCAGTATTTT.

CDR3 sequence: CASSQEQHGNTIYF. Written as DNA, the CDR3 is TGTGCCAGCAGCCAAGAACAACACGGAAACACCATATATTTT. The J gene is TRBJ1-3, the V gene TRBV3-1, with no clear D. CDR1 LGHDT and CDR2 YNNKEL come from the germline V gene (reference sequence). The CDR3 consists of 14 residues. The V end was cut by 0 bases, the J end by 4 bases, with 7 bases between. Filled out from reference TRBV3-1 and TRBJ1-3, the complete variable domain reads DTAVSQTPKYLVTQMGNDKSIKCEQNLGHDTMYWYKQDSKKFLKIMFSYNNKELIINETVPNRFSPKSPDKAHLNLHINSLELGDSAVYFCASSQEQHGNTIYFGEGSWLTVV.

The V call is TRBV3-1, the J call TRBJ1-2; 8 nucleotides line up with TRBD1. CDR1 and CDR2 (germline): LGHDT, YNNKEL (reference sequence). This CDR3 is 15 amino acids long. After removal of 4 bases from V and 5 bases from J, the junction contained 9 bases not matched to a gene. The CDR3 DNA sequence: TGTGCCAGCAGCCCCAGTTTGGACAGGGATTATGGCTACACCTTC. Residues: CASSPSLDRDYGYTF.

The chain links TRBV6-1 to TRBJ2-3, with 11 bases identical to TRBD1. V dropped 10 bases and J dropped 0; count of bases not matched to a gene: 12. The V gene's germline CDR1 is MNHNS and CDR2 SASEGT. CDR3 length: 17 residues. The CDR3 DNA reads as TGTGCCATCAAGGACAGGGGGCAGACCCCCAGCACAGATACGCAGTATTTT. Translated: CAIKDRGQTPSTDTQYF.

The chain joins TRBV5-4 to TRBJ2-1; 7 nucleotides match TRBD1. V trimming: 1 base; J trimming: 4 bases; junction bases outside the gene matches: 5. The CDR3 length is 15 residues. Germline V gene data show CDR1 as SGHNT and CDR2 as YYREEE (reference sequence). CDR3 coding DNA: TGTGCCAGCAGCTTGACTACAGGGGAATACAATGAGCAGTTCTTC. Translation gives CASSLTTGEYNEQFF.

CDR3 amino acids: CASSYPNLDRGLSNQPQHF. The CDR3 nucleotides are TGTGCCAGCAGTTACCCTAATCTGGACAGGGGGCTCAGCAATCAGCCCCAGCATTTT. This chain uses TRBV6-5 with TRBJ1-5, with 11 bases fitting TRBD1. The trim removed 2 bases at V and 1 base at J, leaving 10 bases unmatched. Looked up from germline, CDR1 is MNHEY and CDR2 is SVGAGI. The CDR3 runs 19 residues.

The chain employs TRBV29-1 and TRBJ1-2; a weak D match, TRBD1 (5 bases). CDR1 and CDR2 (germline): SQVTM, ANQGSEA. Trimming removed 8 bases at V and 5 bases at J, with 18 bases between. The CDR3 contains 13 residues. CDR3 sequence reads: CSIGGDSSYGYTF. CDR3 nucleotide sequence: TGCAGCATCGGGGGGGATTCTTCATATGGCTACACCTTC.

As to this clonotype: The junction differs from germline at one of its ends, possibly a read error. V usage is TRBV12-3 or TRBV12-4 and J usage is TRBJ2-1; no definite D call. The CDR3 spans 13 residues. CDR3 DNA sequence: TGTGCCAGCAGTTTAGGCTCCTATAATGAGCAGCTCTTC. Protein sequence: CASSLGSYNEQLF.

The rearrangement uses TRBV5-5 and TRBJ1-1; TRBD1 aligns across 9 bases. The CDR3 extends over 15 amino acids. Trimming removed 3 bases from V and 4 bases from J; junction bases left unmatched: 7. Germline CDR1 is SGHKS and CDR2 is YYEKEE (reference sequence). The CDR3 region is CASSSGQGWITEAFF. In nucleotides, the CDR3 is TGTGCCAGCAGCTCTGGACAGGGGTGGATCACTGAAGCTTTCTTT. The whole variable domain, filled in from reference TRBV5-5 and TRBJ1-1, reads DAGVTQSPTHLIKTRGQQVTLRCSPISGHKSVSWYQQVLGQGPQFIFQYYEKEERGRGNFPDRFSARQFPNYSSELNVNALLLGDSALYLCASSSGQGWITEAFFGQGTRLTVV.

The CDR3 DNA reads as TGCAGTGCTAGGCCGTACAGGGATTGGGATTCACCCCTCCACTTT. This gives the protein CSARPYRDWDSPLHF. The V and J genes are TRBV20-1 and TRBJ1-6; D might be TRBD1 (6 bases). Germline CDR1 is DFQATT and CDR2 is SNEGSKA (reference sequence). V was pared by 3 bases and J by 8 bases, with 17 bases between. The CDR3 has 15 amino acids.

This rearrangement joins TRBV12-3 or TRBV12-4 to TRBJ1-2, with D hard to call. This CDR3 contains 14 residues. Trimming left V 3 bases short and J 4 bases short, with 12 bases between. CDR3 sequence reads: CASSLRVPVYGYTF. In nucleotides, the CDR3 is TGTGCCAGCAGTTTGAGGGTTCCCGTCTATGGCTACACCTTC.

The rearrangement uses TRBV20-1 and TRBJ1-4; D not resolved. The V gene lost 6 bases and the J gene lost 6 bases, with 14 bases spanning the gap. CDR1 and CDR2 (germline): DFQATT, SNEGSKA (reference sequence). The length of the CDR3 is 13 residues. CDR3 amino acids: CSAQSRRDEKLFF. Here the CDR3 DNA reads TGCAGTGCCCAATCCAGGCGAGATGAAAAACTGTTTTTT.

A few counts support this clonotype. V gene TRBV20-1 combines with J gene TRBJ2-5; D may be TRBD2 (6 bases). The J call is in doubt because the DNA end fits TRBJ2-7 better. The CDR3 is 13 residues long. In germline, CDR1 is DFQATT, CDR2 SNEGSKA (reference sequence). The CDR3 sequence is CSAGPGVGYEQYF. CDR3 DNA: TGCAGTGCTGGGCCGGGGGTAGGGTACGAGCAGTACTTC.

This clonotype occurred a few times. This sequence joins TRBV20-1 and TRBJ2-7; 10 nucleotides line up with TRBD2. Trimming took 1 base from V and 4 from J; bases not matched to a gene: 10. There are 16 residues in the CDR3. Germline V gene sequence: CDR1 DFQATT, CDR2 SNEGSKA (reference sequence). CDR3 in amino acids: CSARALLAGGKYEQYF. CDR3 nucleotide sequence: TGCAGTGCTAGAGCCCTTTTAGCGGGGGGAAAATACGAGCAGTACTTC.

The V call is TRBV3-1, the J call TRBJ2-1, with a possible D match to TRBD2 (6 bases). Germline V CDR1 and CDR2: LGHDT, YNNKEL (reference sequence). The CDR3 is 15 residues long. V was cut by 6 bases and J by 10 bases, with 22 bases left in between. The CDR3 protein is CASSFPGTPTREQFF. The CDR3 coding sequence is TGTGCCAGCAGTTTCCCGGGGACTCCTACGCGAGAGCAGTTCTTC.

This CDR3 is CASSLTESDTEAFF. The CDR3 nucleotides read TGTGCCAGCAGCTTAACCGAATCGGACACTGAAGCTTTCTTT. The chain combines TRBV11-1 with TRBJ1-1; D gene uncertain. Germline V lookup: CDR1 SGHAT, CDR2 FQDESV (reference sequence). This CDR3 is built from 14 residues. V was shortened by 2 bases and J by 3 bases, with 10 bases between the two germline ends.

The chain recombines TRBV12-3 or TRBV12-4 with TRBJ2-7; D is unclear. The V end was cut by 7 bases, the J end by 7 bases, with 17 bases between. CDR3 length: 13 residues. CDR3 residues: CASTPRRMKEQYF. The CDR3 coding sequence is TGTGCCAGCACTCCCAGAAGGATGAAAGAGCAGTACTTC.

Only a few counts were recorded for this clonotype. V and J are TRBV10-3 and TRBJ1-5, with 7 bases lining up with TRBD1. CDR1 ENHRY and CDR2 SYGVKD come from the germline V gene. This CDR3 spans 12 amino acids. V dropped 3 bases and J dropped 7; count of bases not matched to a gene: 0. The CDR3 loop is CAISEQGQPQHF. The DNA of the CDR3 is TGTGCCATCAGTGAACAGGGGCAGCCCCAGCATTTT.

V and J are TRBV12-3 or TRBV12-4 and TRBJ2-1, with D maybe TRBD2 (6 bases). With the DNA end fitting TRBJ2-7 better, the J assignment may be wrong. The CDR3 is 14 amino acids. Written as DNA, the CDR3 is TGTGCCAGCACCACCTTCGGGGAGGACAATGAGCAGTACTTC. As protein: CASTTFGEDNEQYF.

This chain connects TRBV28 to TRBJ2-3; 10 positions match TRBD1. Germline values: CDR1 MDHEN, CDR2 SYDVKM. The CDR3 is 15 amino acids. V was pared by 7 bases and J by 5 bases, with 9 bases of the junction left unmatched. The CDR3 DNA is TGTGCCAGCAACAACCGGGACAGGGGTATAGATACGCAGTATTTT. Protein sequence: CASNNRDRGIDTQYF.

The V call is TRBV4-1, the J call TRBJ2-5; a weak D match, TRBD2 (5 bases). V was cut by 1 base and J by 11 bases, with 32 bases left in between. Germline values: CDR1 MGHRA, CDR2 YSYEKL. This CDR3 has 19 amino acids. The CDR3 reads CASSQVRLRIQTPKWEQYF. The CDR3 DNA reads as TGCGCCAGCAGCCAAGTTAGACTAAGGATCCAAACGCCCAAATGGGAGCAGTACTTC.

This clonotype was counted only a few times. At one end the junction does not follow the germline gene, possibly because of a read error. The V and J genes are TRBV24-1 and TRBJ2-1; D is possibly TRBD1 or TRBD2 (5 bases each). CDR1 and CDR2 from the germline V gene are KGHDR and SFDVKD. The CDR3 spans 13 residues. CDR3 residues: CATNGDAYNGQFF. The CDR3 region has the DNA TGTGCCACCAACGGGGACGCCTACAATGGGCAGTTCTTC.

J is TRBJ1-1 and V is TRBV12-3 or TRBV12-4; tentatively, D is TRBD1 (5 bases). V dropped 10 bases and J dropped 0 bases, with 9 bases sitting between them. The CDR3 has 12 amino acids. The CDR3 here is CAILGVNTEAFF. CDR3 in DNA: TGTGCCATACTAGGGGTGAACACTGAAGCTTTCTTT.

The chain joins TRBV13 to TRBJ2-1; D is perhaps TRBD1 (6 bases). The CDR3 runs 14 residues. V dropped 6 bases and J dropped 4 bases, with 13 bases sitting between them. CDR1 PRHDT and CDR2 FYEKMQ come from the germline V gene (reference sequence). The CDR3 sequence: CASRDRILYNEQFF. As DNA, the CDR3 is TGTGCCAGCAGAGACAGGATCTTATACAATGAGCAGTTCTTC.